The entry below describes one T cell receptor beta chain. As yet, its antigen is unknown. Trimming pared 3 bases from V and 1 base from J, leaving 7 bases between. The CDR3 runs 13 residues. The V gene's germline CDR1 is SGDLS and CDR2 YYNGEE. This sample was taken from a study of cytomegalovirus exposure and HLA in healthy donors. Points from the study as a whole: In vitro data verified a few CMV-associated chains as specific for CMV antigens.

Amplification used 60 Vbeta primers and 13 Jbeta primers. TCRdb keeps only in-frame clones here, not all; method: immunoSEQ multiplex PCR. The sample yields about 170,000 clones, roughly 80% seen once. The sample taken for sequencing was PBMCs. The sequence derives from a male donor in good health and CMV-seronegative. This chain connects TRBV9 to TRBJ1-1; perhaps TRBD1 as D (5 bases). The CDR3 DNA reads as TGTGCCAGCAGCGAGCAGGGGAACACTGAAGCTTTCTTT. Its protein is CASSEQGNTEAFF.